This TCR beta chain comes out of a study of blood T cell repertoires in COVID-19. Study in general: Some COVID-19 samples were acute and others convalescent; all came from the United States, Italy and Spain. The analysed material was cDNA or gDNA that came from T cells, B-cell-depleted T cells, or PBMCs.

The CDR3 spans 14 residues. The germline V gene encodes CDR1 SEHNR and CDR2 FQNEAQ (reference sequence). The V segment lost 3 bases and the J segment 4 bases; nucleotides outside the gene matches: 3. Assay used: immunoSEQ multiplex PCR; TCRdb lists only in-frame clones, some missing. Altogether fewer than 450,000 clones are present, 88% being singletons, with the ten largest covering 1.2%. Assignments of participants to cohorts depended upon their own reported clinical history. The chain uses TRBV7-9 and TRBJ2-1; the match to TRBD2 covers 7 bases. The source is a young woman who had recovered from COVID-19. Sample: PBMCs or T cells enriched from blood (not recorded which). As DNA, the CDR3 is TGTGCCAGCAGCTTTCCTAGCGGTTACAATGAGCAGTTCTTC. It codes for CASSFPSGYNEQFF. Combining the CDR3 with reference TRBV7-9 and TRBJ2-1 gives the whole variable domain DTGVSQNPRHKITKRGQNVTFRCDPISEHNRLYWYRQTLGQGPEFLTYFQNEAQLEKSRLLSDRFSAERPKGSFSTLEIQRTEQGDSAMYLCASSFPSGYNEQFFGPGTRLTVL.